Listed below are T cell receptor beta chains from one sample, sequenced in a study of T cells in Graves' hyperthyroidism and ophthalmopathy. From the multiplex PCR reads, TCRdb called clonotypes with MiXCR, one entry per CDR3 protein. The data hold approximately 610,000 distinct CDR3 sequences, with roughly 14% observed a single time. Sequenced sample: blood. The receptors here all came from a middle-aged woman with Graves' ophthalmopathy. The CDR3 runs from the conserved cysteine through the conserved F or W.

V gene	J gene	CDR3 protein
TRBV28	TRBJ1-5	CASSLFSGINQPQHF
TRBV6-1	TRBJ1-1	CASSDPDSYLLRAFF
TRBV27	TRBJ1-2	CASRDRGGYGYTF
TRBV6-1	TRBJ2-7	CASMRGQLGYEQYF
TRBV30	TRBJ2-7	CAWRDAHPMGRQYF
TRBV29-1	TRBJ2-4	CSVDLAGKNIQYF
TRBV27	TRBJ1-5	CASSESRRLGNQPQHF
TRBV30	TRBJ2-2	CAWSVDGSGELFF
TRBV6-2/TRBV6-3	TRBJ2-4	CASKDPVAKNIQYF
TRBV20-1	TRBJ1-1	CSTEGTGGTEAFF
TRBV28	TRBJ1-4	CASMYGAEEKLFF
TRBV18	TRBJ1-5	CASSTKPSQPQHF
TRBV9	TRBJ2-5	CASSFSGSLGETQYF
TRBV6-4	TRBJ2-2	CASSPRTGPSNTGELFF
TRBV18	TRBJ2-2	CASSTTGGYLNTGELFF
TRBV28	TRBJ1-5	CASSLRQGAGLRQPQHF
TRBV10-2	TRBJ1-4	CASHQGGINEKLFF
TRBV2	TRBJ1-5	CASTPGPYQPQHF
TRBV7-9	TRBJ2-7	CASSLPGDYEQYF
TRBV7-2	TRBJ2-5	CASSGLAGVSETQYF
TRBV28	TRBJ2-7	CASTQGVAGYEQYF
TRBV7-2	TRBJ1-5	CASSILDRGQPQHF
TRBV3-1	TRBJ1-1	CASSQDHLGPNTMNTEAFF
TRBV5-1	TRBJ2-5	CASSNRGRGTQYF
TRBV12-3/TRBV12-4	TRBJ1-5	CASTRDRDIPQPQHF
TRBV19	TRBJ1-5	CASRIEGMRNQPQHF
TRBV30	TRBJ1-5	CAWALGQGNQPQHF
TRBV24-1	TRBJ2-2	CATSDGDRENTGELFF
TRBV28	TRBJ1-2	CASSLGGHGSNYGYTF
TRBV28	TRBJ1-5	CASSLPQTPGPQHF
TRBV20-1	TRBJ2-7	CSARGDRGAYEQYF
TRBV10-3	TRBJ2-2	CAISEHIELLNTGELFF
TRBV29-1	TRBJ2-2	CSVQPNTGELFF
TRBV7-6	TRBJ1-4	CASSLDWGPIKGQTNEKLFF
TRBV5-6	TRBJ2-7	CASSSWTKSSYEQYF
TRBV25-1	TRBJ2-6	CASSEYDPPQGAPWGANVLTF
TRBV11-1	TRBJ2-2	CASTLQGETGELFF
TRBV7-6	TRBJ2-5	CASSFKQPTGGHGETQYF
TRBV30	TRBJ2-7	CALDRGLDEQYF
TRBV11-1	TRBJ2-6	CASSPRGGYSGANVLTF
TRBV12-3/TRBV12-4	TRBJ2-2	CASSKDQGVTGELFF
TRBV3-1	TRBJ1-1	CASSQSLGIRAFF
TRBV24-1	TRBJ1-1	CATSDFGGREAFF
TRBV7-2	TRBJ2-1	CASSLTSGGHNEQFF
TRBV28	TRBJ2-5	CASSPQGAPQETQYF
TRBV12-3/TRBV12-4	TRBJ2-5	CASSRGGGETQYF